This T cell receptor (beta chain) was obtained from a study of graft-versus-host responses after intestinal transplantation. Study at large: For 2 to 4 years after anti-thymocyte globulin induction, all recipients took tacrolimus and steroids.

This clone occurred once. What it binds is unknown. Generated by immunoSEQ multiplex PCR, the TCRdb table keeps only in-frame clones and is missing some. The sample lists about 130,000 clones; about 90% were seen once. Germline assignment: CDR1 SGHRS and CDR2 YFSETQ. The CDR3 spans 16 residues. Trimming removed 0 bases from V and 1 base from J, with 10 bases in between. The starting material was unstimulated CD4+ T cells sorted from spleen or lymph node cells, obtained before intestinal transplant. The chain uses TRBV5-1 and TRBJ2-2, with a weak D call TRBD1 (6 bases). The receptor was isolated from a human donor who received an intestinal transplant. The CDR3 DNA reads TGCGCCAGCAGCTTGGTTTCGGGACAGAACACCGGGGAGCTGTTTTTT. Translating it yields CASSLVSGQNTGELFF. Full variable domain (remainder filled in from reference TRBV5-1 and TRBJ2-2): KAGVTQTPRYLIKTRGQQVTLSCSPISGHRSVSWYQQTPGQGLQFLFEYFSETQRNKGNFPGRFSGRQFSNSRSEMNVSTLELGDSALYLCASSLVSGQNTGELFFGEGSRLTVL.